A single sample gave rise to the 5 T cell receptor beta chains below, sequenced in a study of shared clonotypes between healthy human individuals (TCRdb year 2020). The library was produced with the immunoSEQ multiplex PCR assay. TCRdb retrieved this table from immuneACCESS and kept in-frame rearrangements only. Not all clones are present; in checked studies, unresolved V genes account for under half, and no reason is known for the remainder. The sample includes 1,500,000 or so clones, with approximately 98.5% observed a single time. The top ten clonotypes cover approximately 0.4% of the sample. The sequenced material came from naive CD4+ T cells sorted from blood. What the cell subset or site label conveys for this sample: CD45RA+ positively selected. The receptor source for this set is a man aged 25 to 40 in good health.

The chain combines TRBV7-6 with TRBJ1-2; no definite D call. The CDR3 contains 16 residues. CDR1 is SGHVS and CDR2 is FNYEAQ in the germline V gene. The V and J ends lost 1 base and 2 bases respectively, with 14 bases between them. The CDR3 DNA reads TGTGCCAGCAGCTTAGAGGCCTACCCGTCCAACTATGGCTACACCTTC. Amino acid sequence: CASSLEAYPSNYGYTF.

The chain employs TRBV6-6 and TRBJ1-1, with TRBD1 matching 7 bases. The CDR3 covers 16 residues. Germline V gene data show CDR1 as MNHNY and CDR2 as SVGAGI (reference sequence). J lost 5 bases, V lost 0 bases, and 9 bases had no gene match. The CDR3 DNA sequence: TGTGCCAGCAGTTACTCGAGGGGGCGAAGGCGGACTGAAGCTTTCTTT. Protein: CASSYSRGRRRTEAFF.

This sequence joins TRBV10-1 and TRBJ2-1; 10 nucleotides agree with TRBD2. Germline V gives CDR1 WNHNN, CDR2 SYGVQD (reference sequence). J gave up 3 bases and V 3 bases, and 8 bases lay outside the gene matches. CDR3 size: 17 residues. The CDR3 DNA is TGCGCCAGCAGTGACCACCGTCTAGCGGGGGTCTACAATGAGCAGTTCTTC. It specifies CASSDHRLAGVYNEQFF.

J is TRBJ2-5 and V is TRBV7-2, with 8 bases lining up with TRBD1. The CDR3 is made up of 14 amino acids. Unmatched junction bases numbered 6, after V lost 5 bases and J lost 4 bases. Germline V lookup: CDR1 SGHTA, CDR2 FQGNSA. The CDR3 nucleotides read TGTGCCAGCAGCCGATCGGGACAGGTAGAGACCCAGTACTTC. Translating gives CASSRSGQVETQYF.

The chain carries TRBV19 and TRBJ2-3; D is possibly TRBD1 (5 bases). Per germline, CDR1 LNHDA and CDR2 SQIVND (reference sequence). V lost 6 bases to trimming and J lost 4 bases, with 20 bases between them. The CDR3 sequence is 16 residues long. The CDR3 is CASRPPQGRESDTQYF. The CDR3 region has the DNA TGTGCCAGTAGACCCCCGCAGGGCCGTGAATCAGATACGCAGTATTTT.